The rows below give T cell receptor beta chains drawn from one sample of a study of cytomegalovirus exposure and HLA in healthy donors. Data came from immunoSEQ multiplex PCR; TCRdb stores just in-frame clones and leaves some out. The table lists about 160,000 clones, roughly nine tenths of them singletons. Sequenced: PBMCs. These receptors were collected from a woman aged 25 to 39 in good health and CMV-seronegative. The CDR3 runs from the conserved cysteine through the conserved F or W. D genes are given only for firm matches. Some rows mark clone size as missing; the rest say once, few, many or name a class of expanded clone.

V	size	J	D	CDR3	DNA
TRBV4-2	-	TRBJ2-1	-	CASSQVEANEQFF	TGTGCCAGCAGCCAAGTGGAGGCAAATGAGCAGTTCTTC
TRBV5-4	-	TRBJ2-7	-	CASSYDGYEQYF	TGTGCCAGCAGCTACGACGGCTACGAGCAGTACTTC
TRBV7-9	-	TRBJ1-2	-	CASSPPGDFGYTF	TGTGCCAGCAGCCCCCCCGGGGACTTTGGCTACACCTTC
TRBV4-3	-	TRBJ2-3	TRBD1	CASSQLTGSTDTQYF	TGCGCCAGCAGCCAATTGACAGGGAGCACAGATACGCAGTATTTT
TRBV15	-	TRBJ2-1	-	CATSREAPISYNEQFF	TGTGCCACCAGCAGAGAGGCCCCTATTTCCTACAATGAGCAGTTCTTC
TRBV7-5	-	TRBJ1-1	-	CARSFAGQGEAFF	TGTGCCAGAAGCTTTGCAGGCCAGGGAGAAGCTTTCTTT
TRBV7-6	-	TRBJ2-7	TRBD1	CASSGQGTYEQYF	TGTGCCAGCAGCGGACAGGGGACCTACGAGCAGTACTTC
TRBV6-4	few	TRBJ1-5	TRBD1	CASSCNTGTDSNQPQHF	TGTGCCAGCAGCTGCAACACCGGGACAGATAGCAATCAGCCCCAGCATTTT
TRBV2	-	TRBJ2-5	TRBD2	CARGTSGGDRAETQYF	TGTGCCAGAGGGACTAGCGGGGGGGACCGCGCCGAGACCCAGTACTTC
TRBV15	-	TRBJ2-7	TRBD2	CATSRVENLAGGIGQYF	TGTGCCACCAGCAGAGTAGAGAATCTAGCGGGGGGTATAGGGCAGTACTTC
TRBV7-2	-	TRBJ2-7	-	CASSGRQSSYEQYF	TGTGCCAGCAGCGGGCGACAGAGCTCCTACGAGCAGTACTTC
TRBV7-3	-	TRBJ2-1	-	CASSLTAASYNEQFF	TGTGCCAGCAGCTTAACTGCTGCGTCCTACAATGAGCAGTTCTTC
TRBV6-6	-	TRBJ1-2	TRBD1	CASRWDSFVGYTF	TGTGCCAGCAGATGGGACAGCTTTGTTGGCTACACCTTC
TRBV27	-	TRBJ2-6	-	CASSPARGSGANVLTF	TGTGCCAGCAGCCCTGCTCGGGGGTCTGGGGCCAACGTCCTGACTTTC
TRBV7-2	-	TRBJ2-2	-	CASSTLAMHTGELFF	TGTGCCAGCAGCACTCTAGCGATGCACACCGGGGAGCTGTTTTTT
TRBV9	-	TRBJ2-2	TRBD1	CASRGGAETGELFF	TGTGCCAGCAGAGGGGGCGCCGAGACCGGGGAGCTGTTTTTT
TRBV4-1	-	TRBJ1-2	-	CASSQDRANYGYTF	TGCGCCAGCAGCCAGGACCGAGCTAACTATGGCTACACCTTC
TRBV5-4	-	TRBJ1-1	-	CASSLGVNTEAFF	TGTGCCAGCAGCCTCGGAGTGAACACTGAAGCTTTCTTT
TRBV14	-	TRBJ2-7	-	CASSRLQGRRSYEQYF	TGTGCCAGCAGCCGACTACAGGGAAGGAGGTCCTACGAGCAGTACTTC
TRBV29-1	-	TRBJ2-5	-	CSVQGGLQETQYF	TGCAGCGTTCAGGGCGGGCTCCAAGAGACCCAGTACTTC
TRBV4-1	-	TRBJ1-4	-	CASSQYRAPEKLFF	TGCGCCAGCAGCCAATACAGGGCCCCTGAAAAACTGTTTTTT
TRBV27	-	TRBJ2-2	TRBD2	CASSLSALAGRFNTGELFF	TGTGCCAGCAGTTTATCTGCCTTAGCGGGAAGGTTCAACACCGGGGAGCTGTTTTTT
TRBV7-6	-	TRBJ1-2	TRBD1	CASSPTGGPYGYTF	TGTGCCAGCAGTCCGACAGGGGGCCCCTATGGCTACACCTTC
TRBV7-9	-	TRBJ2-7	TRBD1	CASSAAGGQYEQYF	TGTGCCAGCAGCGCAGCAGGGGGCCAGTACGAGCAGTACTTC
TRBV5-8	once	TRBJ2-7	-	CASSPWDTSYEQYF	TGTGCCAGCAGCCCATGGGACACTTCCTACGAGCAGTACTTC
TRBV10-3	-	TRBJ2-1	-	CAIQGTSPPYNEQFF	TGTGCCATCCAAGGGACCTCGCCCCCTTACAATGAGCAGTTCTTC
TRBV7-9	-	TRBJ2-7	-	CASSLGDNEQYF	TGTGCCAGCAGCTTAGGAGATAACGAGCAGTACTTC
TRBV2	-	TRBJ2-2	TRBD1	CASSPGTGGPGELFF	TGTGCCAGCAGTCCCGGGACAGGGGGACCCGGGGAGCTGTTTTTT
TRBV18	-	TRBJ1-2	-	CASSDSQRYGYTF	TGTGCCAGCTCAGACAGCCAACGGTATGGCTACACCTTC
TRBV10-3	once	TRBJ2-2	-	CAIKMEQVTGELFF	TGTGCCATCAAAATGGAACAGGTTACCGGGGAGCTGTTTTTT
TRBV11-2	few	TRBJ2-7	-	CASSLVSHYEQYF	TGTGCCAGCAGCTTAGTCTCCCACTACGAGCAGTACTTC
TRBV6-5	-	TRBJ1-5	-	CASSYSIKGKPQHF	TGTGCCAGCAGTTACTCGATTAAGGGGAAGCCCCAGCATTTT
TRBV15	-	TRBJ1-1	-	CATSRTANTEAFF	TGTGCCACCAGCAGAACAGCGAACACTGAAGCTTTCTTT
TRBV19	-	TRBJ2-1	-	CASSIGQSSYNEQFF	TGTGCCAGTAGTATAGGACAGAGCTCCTACAATGAGCAGTTCTTC
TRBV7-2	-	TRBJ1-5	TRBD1	CASSASGTGHQPQHF	TGTGCCAGCAGCGCATCCGGGACAGGGCATCAGCCCCAGCATTTT
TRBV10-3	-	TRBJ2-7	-	CATGGTYEQYF	TGTGCCACCGGCGGAACCTACGAGCAGTACTTC
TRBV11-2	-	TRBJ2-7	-	CASSQLMGGEQYF	TGTGCCAGCAGCCAGCTGATGGGGGGCGAGCAGTACTTC
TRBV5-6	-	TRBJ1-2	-	CASISGQHYGYTF	TGTGCCAGTATCTCAGGACAGCACTATGGCTACACCTTC
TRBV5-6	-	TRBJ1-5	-	CASSLAGYNQPQHF	TGTGCCAGCAGCTTGGCGGGGTACAATCAGCCCCAGCATTTT
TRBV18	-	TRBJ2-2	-	CASSPRGASRDTGELFF	TGTGCCAGCTCACCACGTGGGGCGTCGAGGGACACCGGGGAGCTGTTTTTT
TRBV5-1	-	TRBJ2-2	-	CASHDGVNTGELFF	TGCGCCAGCCACGACGGCGTCAACACCGGGGAGCTGTTTTTT